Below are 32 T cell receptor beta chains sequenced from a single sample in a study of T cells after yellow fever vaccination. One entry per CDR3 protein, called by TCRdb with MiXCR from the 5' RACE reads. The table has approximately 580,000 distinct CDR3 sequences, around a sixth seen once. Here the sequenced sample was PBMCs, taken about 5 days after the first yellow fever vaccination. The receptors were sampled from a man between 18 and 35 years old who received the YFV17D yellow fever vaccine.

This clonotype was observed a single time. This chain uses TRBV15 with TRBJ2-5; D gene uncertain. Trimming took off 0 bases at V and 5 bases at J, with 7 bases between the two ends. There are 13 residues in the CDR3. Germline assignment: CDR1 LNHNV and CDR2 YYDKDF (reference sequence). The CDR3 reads CATSRDRLETQYF. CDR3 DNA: TGTGCCACCAGCAGAGACAGGTTGGAGACCCAGTACTTC. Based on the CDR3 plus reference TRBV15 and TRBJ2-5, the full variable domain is DAMVIQNPRYQVTQFGKPVTLSCSQTLNHNVMYWYQQKSSQAPKLLFHYYDKDFNNEADTPDNFQSRRPNTSFCFLDIRSPGLGDTAMYLCATSRDRLETQYFGPGTRLLVL.

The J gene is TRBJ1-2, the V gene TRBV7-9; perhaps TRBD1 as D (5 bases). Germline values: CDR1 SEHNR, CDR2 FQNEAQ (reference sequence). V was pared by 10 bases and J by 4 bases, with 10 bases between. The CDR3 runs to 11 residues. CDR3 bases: TGTGCCATGCAGACAGTCTATGGCTACACCTTC. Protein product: CAMQTVYGYTF.

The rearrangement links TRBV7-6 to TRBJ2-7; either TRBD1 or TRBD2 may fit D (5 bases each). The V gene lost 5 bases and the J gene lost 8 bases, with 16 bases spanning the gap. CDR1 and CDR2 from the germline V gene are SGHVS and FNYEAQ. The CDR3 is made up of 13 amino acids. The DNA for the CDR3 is TGTGCCAGCAGCGTTAGTCGTCGGGGCCAGCAGTACGTC. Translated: CASSVSRRGQQYV.

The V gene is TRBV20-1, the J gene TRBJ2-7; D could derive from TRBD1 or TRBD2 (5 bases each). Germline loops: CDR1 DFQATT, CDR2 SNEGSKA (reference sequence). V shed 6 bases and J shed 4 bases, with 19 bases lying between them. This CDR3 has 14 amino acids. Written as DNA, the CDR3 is TGCAGTGCCATCCTTGACTGGGGCGGGTACGAGCAGTACTTC. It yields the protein CSAILDWGGYEQYF.

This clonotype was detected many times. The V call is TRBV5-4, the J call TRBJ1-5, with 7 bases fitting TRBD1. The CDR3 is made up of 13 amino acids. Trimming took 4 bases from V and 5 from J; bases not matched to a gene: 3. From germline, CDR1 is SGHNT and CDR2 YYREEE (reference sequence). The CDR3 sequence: CASSPDRDQPQHF. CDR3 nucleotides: TGTGCCAGCAGCCCCGACAGGGATCAGCCCCAGCATTTT.

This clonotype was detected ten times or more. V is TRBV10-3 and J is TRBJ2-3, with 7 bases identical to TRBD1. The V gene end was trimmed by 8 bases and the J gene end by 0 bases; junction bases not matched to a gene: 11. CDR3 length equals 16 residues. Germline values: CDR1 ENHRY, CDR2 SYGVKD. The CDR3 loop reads CAIGRTTGASTDTQYF. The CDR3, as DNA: TGTGCCATCGGACGTACCACAGGGGCCAGCACAGATACGCAGTATTTT.

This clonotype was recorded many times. As DNA, the CDR3 is TGTGCCAGCAGTAAGGGGGGCCCCTACAATGAGCAGTTCTTC. Its protein is CASSKGGPYNEQFF. This chain joins TRBV5-6 and TRBJ2-1, with D possibly called TRBD1 or TRBD2 (6 bases each). Germline assignment: CDR1 SGHDT and CDR2 YYEEEE. The V gene lost 5 bases and the J gene lost 2 bases, with 11 bases spanning the gap. CDR3 size: 14 residues. The full variable domain, with the rest looked up from reference TRBV5-6 and TRBJ2-1, is DAGVTQSPTHLIKTRGQQVTLRCSPKSGHDTVSWYQQALGQGPQFIFQYYEEEERQRGNFPDRFSGHQFPNYSSELNVNALLLGDSALYLCASSKGGPYNEQFFGPGTRLTVL.

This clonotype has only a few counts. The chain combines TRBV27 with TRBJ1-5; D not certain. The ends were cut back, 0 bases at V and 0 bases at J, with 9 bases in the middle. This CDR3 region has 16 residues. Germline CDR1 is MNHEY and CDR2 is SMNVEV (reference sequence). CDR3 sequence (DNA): TGTGCCAGCAGTTTATCTGGAGGACTTAGCAATCAGCCCCAGCATTTT. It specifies CASSLSGGLSNQPQHF.

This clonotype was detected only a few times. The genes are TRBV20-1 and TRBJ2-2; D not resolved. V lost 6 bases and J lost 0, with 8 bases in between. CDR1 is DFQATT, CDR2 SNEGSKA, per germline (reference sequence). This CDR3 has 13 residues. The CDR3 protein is CSAARPNTGELFF. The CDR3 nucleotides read TGCAGTGCCGCTCGGCCGAACACCGGGGAGCTGTTTTTT.

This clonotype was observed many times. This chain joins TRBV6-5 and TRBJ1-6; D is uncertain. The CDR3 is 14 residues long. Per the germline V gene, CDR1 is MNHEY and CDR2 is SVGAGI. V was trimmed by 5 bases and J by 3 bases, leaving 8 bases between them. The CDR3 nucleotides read TGTGCCAGCAGTCCCGGCTACTATAATTCACCCCTCCACTTT. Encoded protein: CASSPGYYNSPLHF.

Here the CDR3 reads CSVYLVPREQYF. In nucleotides, the CDR3 is TGCAGCGTTTATCTGGTGCCGCGCGAGCAGTACTTC. V and J are TRBV29-1 and TRBJ2-7, with D hard to call. The CDR3 totals 12 residues. Germline V gene data show CDR1 as SQVTM and CDR2 as ANQGSEA. V shed 5 bases and J shed 6 bases, with 14 bases lying between them.

This CDR3 reads CSAIRDTSSTEAFF. In nucleotides, the CDR3 is TGCAGTGCTATTAGGGACACTTCTAGCACTGAAGCTTTCTTT. J is TRBJ1-1 and V is TRBV20-1, with TRBD1 as a possible D gene (6 bases). The V end lost 4 bases, the J end lost 4 bases, and 16 bases lay between the germline ends. Germline V gives CDR1 DFQATT, CDR2 SNEGSKA (reference sequence). CDR3 length equals 14 residues.

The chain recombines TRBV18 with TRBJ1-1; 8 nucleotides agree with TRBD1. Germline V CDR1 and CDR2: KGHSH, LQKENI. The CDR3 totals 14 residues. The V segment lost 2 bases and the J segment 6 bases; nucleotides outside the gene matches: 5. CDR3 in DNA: TGTGCCAGCTCACCAACCGGGACAGGTTCTGAAGCTTTCTTT. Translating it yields CASSPTGTGSEAFF.

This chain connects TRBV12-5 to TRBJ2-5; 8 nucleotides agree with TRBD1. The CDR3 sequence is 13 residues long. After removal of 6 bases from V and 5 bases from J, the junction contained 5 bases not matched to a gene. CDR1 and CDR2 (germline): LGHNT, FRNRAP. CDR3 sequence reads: CASGLRGRETQYF. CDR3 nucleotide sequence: TGTGCTAGTGGCCTCAGGGGGCGGGAGACCCAGTACTTC.

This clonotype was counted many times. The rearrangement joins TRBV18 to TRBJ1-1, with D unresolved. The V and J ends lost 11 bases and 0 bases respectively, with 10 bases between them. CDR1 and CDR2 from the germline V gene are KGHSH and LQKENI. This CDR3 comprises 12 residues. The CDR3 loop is CASSGVNTEAFF. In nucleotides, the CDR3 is TGTGCCTCGAGTGGAGTGAACACTGAAGCTTTCTTT. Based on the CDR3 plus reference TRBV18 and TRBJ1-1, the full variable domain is NAGVMQNPRHLVRRRGQEARLRCSPMKGHSHVYWYRQLPEEGLKFMVYLQKENIIDESGMPKERFSAEFPKEGPSILRIQQVVRGDSAAYFCASSGVNTEAFFGQGTRLTVV.

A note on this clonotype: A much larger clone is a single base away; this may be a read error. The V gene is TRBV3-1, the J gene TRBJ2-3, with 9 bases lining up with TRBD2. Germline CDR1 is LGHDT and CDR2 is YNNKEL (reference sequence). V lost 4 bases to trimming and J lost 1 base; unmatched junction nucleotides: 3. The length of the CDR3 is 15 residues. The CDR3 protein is CASSPKRGGTDTQYF. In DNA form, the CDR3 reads TGTGCCAGCAGCCCCAAGCGGGGGGGCACAGATACGCAGTATTTT.

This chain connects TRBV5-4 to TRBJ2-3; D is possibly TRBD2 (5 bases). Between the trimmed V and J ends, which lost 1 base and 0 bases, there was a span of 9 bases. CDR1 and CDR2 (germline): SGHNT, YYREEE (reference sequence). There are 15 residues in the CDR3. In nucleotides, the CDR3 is TGTGCCAGCAGCTTGCTGGACTTTAGCACAGATACGCAGTATTTT. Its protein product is CASSLLDFSTDTQYF. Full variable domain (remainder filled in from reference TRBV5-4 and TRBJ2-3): ETGVTQSPTHLIKTRGQQVTLRCSSQSGHNTVSWYQQALGQGPQFIFQYYREEENGRGNFPPRFSGLQFPNYSSELNVNALELDDSALYLCASSLLDFSTDTQYFGPGTRLTVL.

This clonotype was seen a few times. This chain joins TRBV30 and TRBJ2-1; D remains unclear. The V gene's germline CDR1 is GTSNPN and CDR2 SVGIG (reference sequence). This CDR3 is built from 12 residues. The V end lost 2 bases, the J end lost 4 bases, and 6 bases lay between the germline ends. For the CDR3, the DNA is TGTGCCTGGAGTCCTTCATACAATGAGCAGTTCTTC. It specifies CAWSPSYNEQFF. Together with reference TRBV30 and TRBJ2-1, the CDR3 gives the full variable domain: SQTIHQWPATLVQPVGSPLSLECTVEGTSNPNLYWYRQAAGRGLQLLFYSVGIGQISSEVPQNLSASRPQDRQFILSSKKLLLSDSGFYLCAWSPSYNEQFFGPGTRLTVL.

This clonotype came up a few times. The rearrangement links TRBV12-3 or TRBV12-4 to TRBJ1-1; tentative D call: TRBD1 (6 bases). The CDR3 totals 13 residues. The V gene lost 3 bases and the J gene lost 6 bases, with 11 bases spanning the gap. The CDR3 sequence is CASSFRGAPEAFF. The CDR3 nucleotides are TGTGCCAGCAGTTTTAGGGGGGCTCCTGAAGCTTTCTTT.

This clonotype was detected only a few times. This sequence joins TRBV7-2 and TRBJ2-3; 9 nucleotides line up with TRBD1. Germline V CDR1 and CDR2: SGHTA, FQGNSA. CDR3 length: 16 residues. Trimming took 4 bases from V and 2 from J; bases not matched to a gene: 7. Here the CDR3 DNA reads TGTGCCAGCAGCTCCACAGGGGGCGGGTACACAGATACGCAGTATTTT. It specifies CASSSTGGGYTDTQYF.

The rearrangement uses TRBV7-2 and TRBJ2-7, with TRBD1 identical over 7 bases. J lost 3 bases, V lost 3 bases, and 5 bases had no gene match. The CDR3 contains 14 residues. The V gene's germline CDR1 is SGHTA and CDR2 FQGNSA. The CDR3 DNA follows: TGTGCCAGCAGCTTGCTCGGACAGGACTACGAGCAGTACTTC. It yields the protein CASSLLGQDYEQYF.

CDR3 protein: CSVESQGYHGYTF. As DNA, the CDR3 is TGCAGCGTTGAGTCGCAGGGGTACCATGGCTACACCTTC. The chain joins TRBV29-1 to TRBJ1-2; tentative D call: TRBD1 (6 bases). The CDR3 runs 13 residues. Between the trimmed V and J ends, which lost 3 bases and 6 bases, there was a span of 14 bases. Germline lookup yields CDR1 SQVTM and CDR2 ANQGSEA.

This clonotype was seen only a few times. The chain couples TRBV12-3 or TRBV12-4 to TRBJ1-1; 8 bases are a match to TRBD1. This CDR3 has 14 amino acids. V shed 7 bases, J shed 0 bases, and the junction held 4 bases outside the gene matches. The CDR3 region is CASTKQGVNTEAFF. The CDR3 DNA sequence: TGTGCCAGCACCAAACAGGGGGTGAACACTGAAGCTTTCTTT.

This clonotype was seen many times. Written as DNA, the CDR3 is TGTGCCAGCAGCGTAATGGGGAGCGGGGGCTACAATGAGCAGTTCTTC. This codes for CASSVMGSGGYNEQFF. V is TRBV9 and J is TRBJ2-1; 8 bases agree with TRBD2. CDR3 length: 16 amino acids. Germline V gives CDR1 SGDLS, CDR2 YYNGEE. Germline trimming cut 1 base from V and 3 bases from J; bases unmatched to any gene: 6. Combining the CDR3 with reference TRBV9 and TRBJ2-1 gives the whole variable domain DSGVTQTPKHLITATGQRVTLRCSPRSGDLSVYWYQQSLDQGLQFLIQYYNGEERAKGNILERFSAQQFPDLHSELNLSSLELGDSALYFCASSVMGSGGYNEQFFGPGTRLTVL.

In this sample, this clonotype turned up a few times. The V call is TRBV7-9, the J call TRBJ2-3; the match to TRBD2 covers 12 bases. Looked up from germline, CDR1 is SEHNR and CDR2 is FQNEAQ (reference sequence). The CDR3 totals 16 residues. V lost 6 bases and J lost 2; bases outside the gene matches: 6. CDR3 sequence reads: CASRGTSGGNTDTQYF. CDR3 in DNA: TGTGCCAGCAGGGGAACTAGCGGGGGGAACACAGATACGCAGTATTTT.

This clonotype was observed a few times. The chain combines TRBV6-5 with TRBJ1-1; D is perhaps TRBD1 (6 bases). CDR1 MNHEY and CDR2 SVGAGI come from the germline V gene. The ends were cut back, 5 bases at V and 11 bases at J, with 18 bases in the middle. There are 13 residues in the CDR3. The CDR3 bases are TGTGCCAGCAGTCACAGACCCCAGGGGCTGGCTTTCTTT. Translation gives CASSHRPQGLAFF.

CDR3 sequence: CASSYQAAISGNTIYF. The CDR3 nucleotides read TGTGCCAGCAGTTACCAGGCGGCAATCTCTGGAAACACCATATATTTT. The V gene is TRBV6-5, the J gene TRBJ1-3, with D uncertain. CDR1 MNHEY and CDR2 SVGAGI come from the germline V gene. V was cut by 2 bases and J by 0 bases, with 11 bases left in between. The CDR3 is 16 amino acids.

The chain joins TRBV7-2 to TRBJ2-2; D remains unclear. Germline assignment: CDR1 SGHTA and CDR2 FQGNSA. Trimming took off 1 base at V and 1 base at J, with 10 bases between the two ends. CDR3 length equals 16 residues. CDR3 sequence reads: CASSLGQVMNTGELFF. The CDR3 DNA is TGTGCCAGCAGCTTAGGCCAGGTGATGAACACCGGGGAGCTGTTTTTT.

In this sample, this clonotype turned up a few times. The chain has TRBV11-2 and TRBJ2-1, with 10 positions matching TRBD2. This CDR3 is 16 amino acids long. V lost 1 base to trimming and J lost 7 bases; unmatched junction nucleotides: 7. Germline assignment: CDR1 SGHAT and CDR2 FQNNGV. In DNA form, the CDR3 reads TGTGCCAGCAGCTTAGGGTCTAGCGGGGGTGTTAATGAGCAGTTCTTC. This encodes CASSLGSSGGVNEQFF.

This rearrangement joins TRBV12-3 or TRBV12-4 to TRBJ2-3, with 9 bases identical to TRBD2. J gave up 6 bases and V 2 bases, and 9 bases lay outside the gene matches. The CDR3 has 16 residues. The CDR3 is CASSLWRGGRVDTQYF. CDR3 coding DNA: TGTGCCAGCAGTTTATGGCGGGGGGGCCGGGTGGATACGCAGTATTTT.

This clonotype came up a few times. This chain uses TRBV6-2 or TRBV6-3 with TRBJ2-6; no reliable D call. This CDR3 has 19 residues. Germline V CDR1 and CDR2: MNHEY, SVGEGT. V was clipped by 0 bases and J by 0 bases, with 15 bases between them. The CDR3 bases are TGTGCCAGCAGTTACTCGACGGTCGGCCTGGCCTCTGGGGCCAACGTCCTGACTTTC. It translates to CASSYSTVGLASGANVLTF.

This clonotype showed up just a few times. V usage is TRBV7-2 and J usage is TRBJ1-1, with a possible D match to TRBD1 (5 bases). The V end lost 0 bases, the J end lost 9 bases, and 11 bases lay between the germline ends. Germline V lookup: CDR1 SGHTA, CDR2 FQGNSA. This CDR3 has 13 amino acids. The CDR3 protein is CASSLALRGKAFF. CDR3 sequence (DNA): TGTGCCAGCAGCTTAGCGCTAAGGGGAAAAGCTTTCTTT.